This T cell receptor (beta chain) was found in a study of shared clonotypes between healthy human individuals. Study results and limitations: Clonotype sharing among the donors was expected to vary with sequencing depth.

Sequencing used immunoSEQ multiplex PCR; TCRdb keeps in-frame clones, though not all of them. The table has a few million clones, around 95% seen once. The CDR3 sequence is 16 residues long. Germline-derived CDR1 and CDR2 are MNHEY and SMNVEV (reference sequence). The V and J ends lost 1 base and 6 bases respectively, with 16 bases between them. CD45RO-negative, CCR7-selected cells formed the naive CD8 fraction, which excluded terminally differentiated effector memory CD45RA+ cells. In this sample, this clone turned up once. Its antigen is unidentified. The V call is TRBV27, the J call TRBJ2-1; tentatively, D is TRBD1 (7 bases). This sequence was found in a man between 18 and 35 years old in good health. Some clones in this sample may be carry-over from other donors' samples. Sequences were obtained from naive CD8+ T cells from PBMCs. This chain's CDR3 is CASSLYTSGGFNEQFF. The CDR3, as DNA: TGTGCCAGCAGTTTATACACTTCAGGGGGGTTCAATGAGCAGTTCTTC.